A single sample is the source of the 14 T cell receptor beta chains below, sequenced in a study of graft-versus-host responses after intestinal transplantation. Antigens for these TCRs are unknown. Measured with immunoSEQ multiplex PCR; TCRdb has only the in-frame clones, and not every one. Of tens of thousands of clones listed, around 90% are singletons. Here the sequenced sample was unstimulated CD8+ T cells sorted from spleen or lymph node cells, taken before transplant. The origin of the receptors is a human donor who was the organ donor for an intestinal transplant.

J is TRBJ2-3 and V is TRBV27, with D tentatively TRBD2 (5 bases). CDR1 is MNHEY, CDR2 SMNVEV, per germline (reference sequence). The CDR3 is 14 amino acids. Trimming took 5 bases from V and 5 from J, leaving 14 bases between them. CDR3 residues: CASSHHYSVDTQYF. Here the CDR3 DNA reads TGTGCCAGCAGTCATCATTATAGCGTAGATACGCAGTATTTT.

V and J are TRBV29-1 and TRBJ1-1, with D tentatively TRBD1 (5 bases). The V end was cut by 2 bases, the J end by 4 bases, with 8 bases between. This CDR3 has 12 residues. Looked up from germline, CDR1 is SQVTM and CDR2 is ANQGSEA. The CDR3 nucleotides read TGCAGCGTTGAATGGACAAGCACTGAAGCTTTCTTT. It is translated as CSVEWTSTEAFF.

In DNA form, the CDR3 reads TGTGCCAGCAGTTACAGGGAGGGAGAAAAACTGTTTTTT. Translated, it gives CASSYREGEKLFF. This chain uses TRBV6-5 with TRBJ1-4; D not resolved. Per the germline V gene, CDR1 is MNHEY and CDR2 is SVGAGI. V lost 2 bases, J lost 8 bases, and 9 bases lay in between. This CDR3 has 13 residues.

The chain carries TRBV6-1 and TRBJ1-5, with D unclear. This CDR3 has 13 amino acids. V lost 2 bases to trimming and J lost 4 bases, with 6 bases between them. Germline V CDR1 and CDR2: MNHNS, SASEGT. CDR3 sequence: CASSEFGNQPQHF. CDR3 bases: TGTGCCAGCAGTGAATTCGGGAATCAGCCCCAGCATTTT.

The chain links TRBV28 to TRBJ1-3; no clear D. CDR1 MDHEN and CDR2 SYDVKM come from the germline V gene. V shed 7 bases and J shed 0 bases, with 16 bases lying between them. The CDR3 is 16 residues long. The DNA of the CDR3 is TGTGCCAGCACCCCGGTAGCATCCATCTCTGGAAACACCATATATTTT. Its translation: CASTPVASISGNTIYF.

The chain recombines TRBV4-3 with TRBJ2-3, with 7 bases fitting TRBD2. This CDR3 region has 15 residues. J gave up 6 bases and V 4 bases, and 10 bases lay outside the gene matches. CDR1 LGHNA and CDR2 YSLEER come from the germline V gene. This CDR3 reads CASSPRTSGLDTQYF. The DNA for the CDR3 is TGCGCCAGCAGCCCCAGGACTAGTGGTTTGGATACGCAGTATTTT.

This chain connects TRBV4-1 to TRBJ2-1; possibly TRBD2 for D (7 bases). This CDR3 is built from 17 residues. Germline CDR1 is MGHRA and CDR2 is YSYEKL. V was clipped by 2 bases and J by 4 bases, with 18 bases between them. The CDR3 sequence: CASSQSGWGGAYNEQFF. Here the CDR3 DNA reads TGCGCCAGCAGCCAATCCGGGTGGGGGGGCGCATACAATGAGCAGTTCTTC.

The rearrangement uses TRBV27 and TRBJ2-5; perhaps TRBD2 as D (6 bases). Germline loops: CDR1 MNHEY, CDR2 SMNVEV (reference sequence). Trimming shortened V by 3 bases and J by 1 base, and 9 bases separated the two germline ends. The CDR3 is made up of 14 amino acids. The CDR3 nucleotides read TGTGCCAGCAGTTTCGGAGGGCCCCAAGAGACCCAGTACTTC. Protein: CASSFGGPQETQYF.

The genes are TRBV28 and TRBJ2-1, with D tentatively TRBD2 (6 bases). CDR1 and CDR2 (germline): MDHEN, SYDVKM. Trimming took 3 bases from V and 3 from J, leaving 12 bases between them. The CDR3 sequence is 15 residues long. CDR3 coding DNA: TGTGCCAGCAGTTTTCGGGGGATCGGCTACAATGAGCAGTTCTTC. The encoded protein is CASSFRGIGYNEQFF.

The chain uses TRBV15 and TRBJ2-3; 8 positions agree with TRBD2. V lost 1 base and J lost 5; bases outside the gene matches: 2. The germline V gene has CDR1 LNHNV and CDR2 YYDKDF (reference sequence). The CDR3 loop spans 14 amino acids. CDR3 DNA: TGTGCCACCAGCAGAGTCGGGGGGGAAGATACGCAGTATTTT. This gives the protein CATSRVGGEDTQYF.

This rearrangement joins TRBV11-2 to TRBJ2-6, with 9 bases lining up with TRBD1. Trimming took 8 bases from V and 0 from J; bases not matched to a gene: 5. Germline V lookup: CDR1 SGHAT, CDR2 FQNNGV. This CDR3 comprises 16 residues. CDR3 sequence (DNA): TGTGCCAGCCTACAGGGGGCTTTCTCTGGGGCCAACGTCCTGACTTTC. Its protein product is CASLQGAFSGANVLTF.

A remark on this clone: This clone may be a read error of a much larger clone one base away. The rearrangement joins TRBV7-9 to TRBJ1-2; 8 positions agree with TRBD1. The CDR3 extends over 13 amino acids. Germline CDR1 reads SEHNR; CDR2 reads FQNEAQ (reference sequence). The junction had 2 bases not matched to a gene; V was cut back by 4 bases and J by 4 bases. The CDR3, as DNA: TGTGCCAGCAGCTCCACAGGGGGCTATGGCTACACCTTC. Translating gives CASSSTGGYGYTF.

The chain combines TRBV6-1 with TRBJ2-6, with 7 bases matching TRBD1. CDR1 is MNHNS and CDR2 is SASEGT in the germline V gene. The CDR3 contains 17 residues. J was trimmed by 0 bases and V by 4 bases; bases with no gene match: 6. CDR3 DNA: TGTGCCAGCAGTGCCGACAGGGTCTACTCTGGGGCCAACGTCCTGACTTTC. Translating gives CASSADRVYSGANVLTF.

V is TRBV28 and J is TRBJ1-4, with D possibly being TRBD1 (6 bases). There are 16 residues in the CDR3. Between the trimmed V and J ends, which lost 6 bases and 7 bases, there was a span of 21 bases. CDR1 is MDHEN and CDR2 is SYDVKM in the germline V gene. CDR3 coding DNA: TGTGCCAGCAGCCTCCCCTCAGGGGAAGCGAGTGAAAAACTGTTTTTT. Translated: CASSLPSGEASEKLFF.